Detailed here is one T cell receptor (beta chain). From germline, CDR1 is LNHDA and CDR2 SQIVND (reference sequence). The V and J ends lost 2 bases and 9 bases respectively, with 11 bases between them. This CDR3 comprises 13 residues. MiXCR, applied by TCRdb to the RT-PCR reads, yields one record per CDR3 protein. The table records hundreds of thousands of distinct CDR3 sequences, 13% to 15% of them present only once. This clonotype was sampled from a female donor in good health, serving as a healthy control. The sample taken for sequencing was memory CD4+ T cells from blood. The chain uses TRBV19 and TRBJ2-1; D perhaps matches TRBD1 (6 bases). The CDR3 is CASSITVGAEQFF. Written as DNA, the CDR3 is TGTGCCAGTAGTATAACCGTGGGGGCTGAGCAGTTCTTC.